One and the same sample provided the 12 T cell receptor beta chains below, sequenced in a study of tumor-infiltrating lymphocytes in primary liver carcinoma. Unsorted bulk tissue of about 19-33 mg yielded co-extracted RNA and DNA. With a constant-region primer, TCR beta cDNA was made from approximately 520 ng of total RNA. Three nested multiplex PCR rounds, a slightly modified ARM-PCR method, built the TCR beta libraries. Researchers ran the first two PCR rounds for 10 cycles each with TRBV1-TRBV30 forward primers and a C-beta reverse primer. TCRdb reanalysed the multiplex PCR reads using MiXCR and keeps one entry per CDR3 protein. Found here are roughly 100,000 distinct CDR3 sequences, roughly four fifths of them singletons; the top ten hold under 25%. Sequencing was carried out using liver tumor tissue from sampling region 3. As for subset: tumor region T3, left-lateral pole. The receptors stem from a man aged 35 to 55 with primary liver carcinoma and hepatitis B virus infection.

Comment on this clonotype: Possible read error: a much larger clone is one base away. J is TRBJ2-3 and V is TRBV28; D gene uncertain. The germline CDR1 and CDR2 sequences are MDHEN and SYDVKM. V lost 7 bases to trimming and J lost 6 bases, with 17 bases between them. This CDR3 is 14 amino acids long. CDR3 DNA sequence: TGTGCCAGCAACCTCCCCCTCGGATCCGATACGCAGTATTTT. Its protein product is CASNLPLGSDTQYF.

A word on this clonotype: A much larger clone is a single base away; this may be a read error. This rearrangement joins TRBV21-1 to TRBJ1-1. TRBV21-1 is a recognized pseudogene. This CDR3 contains 13 residues. The DNA for the CDR3 is TGTGCCAGCAGCGGGCTAGAAGTAGCTGAAGCTTTCTTT. Residues: CASSGLEVAEAFF.

Comments on this clonotype: The CDR3 does not close with the conserved phenylalanine or tryptophan, likely indicating a read error. The chain has TRBV4-2 and TRBJ2-2; D unresolved. V shed 0 bases and J shed 8 bases, with 10 bases lying between them. The CDR3 length is 14 residues. CDR1 is LGHNA and CDR2 is YNFKEQ in the germline V gene. The CDR3 nucleotides read TGTGCCAGCAGCCAAGATCAAATTGGTGGGGAGCTGTTTCTT. Its translation is CASSQDQIGGELFL.

The chain uses TRBV13 and TRBJ2-5; D is undetermined. Germline V gives CDR1 PRHDT, CDR2 FYEKMQ (reference sequence). The CDR3 has 15 residues. Trimming removed 2 bases from V and 5 bases from J, with 15 bases in between. CDR3 protein: CASSLFGRLSETQYF. The CDR3, as DNA: TGTGCCAGCAGCTTATTTGGCCGTCTGAGTGAGACCCAGTACTTC. The full variable domain, with the rest looked up from reference TRBV13 and TRBJ2-5, is AAGVIQSPRHLIKEKRETATLKCYPIPRHDTVYWYQQGPGQDPQFLISFYEKMQSDKGSIPDRFSAQQFSDYHSELNMSSLELGDSALYFCASSLFGRLSETQYFGPGTRLLVL.

Comments on this clonotype: An end of the junction does not agree with germline; a read error may underlie this. The chain uses TRBV14 and TRBJ2-1; 8 positions match TRBD2. Per the germline V gene, CDR1 is SGHDN and CDR2 is FVKESK. This CDR3 comprises 16 residues. CDR3 in DNA: TGTGTCAGCAGTGCCATAGCGGGATGGGTAAACAATGAACAGTTCTTC. Translated, it gives CVSSAIAGWVNNEQFF.

A note on this clonotype: Its ends do not fully match the called genes, so a read error is possible. The chain carries TRBV6-2 or TRBV6-3 and TRBJ2-1; TRBD2 aligns across 7 bases. The germline CDR1 and CDR2 sequences are MNHEY and SVGEGT. The CDR3 is made up of 15 amino acids. CDR3 region: CASGRRLLATNEHFF. As DNA, the CDR3 is TGTGCCAGCGGTCGACGACTACTAGCGACCAATGAGCACTTCTTC.

In regard to this clonotype: One end of the junction varies from germline; a read error may be responsible. The chain is built from TRBV5-4 and TRBJ2-2; 8 bases map to TRBD1. This CDR3 contains 17 residues. The V gene's germline CDR1 is SGHNT and CDR2 YYREEE (reference sequence). CDR3 in amino acids: CASSKVGLQGGTGEPFF. Here the CDR3 DNA reads TGTGCCAGCAGCAAAGTAGGGTTACAGGGGGGCACCGGGGAGCCGTTTTTT.

Comment on this clonotype: Here the CDR3 omits its conserved ending phenylalanine or tryptophan, so a read error is the likely source. The chain couples TRBV7-8 to TRBJ2-7; D not resolved. Germline V gene sequence: CDR1 SGHVS, CDR2 FQNEAQ. There are 13 residues in the CDR3. In DNA, the CDR3 is TGTGCCAGCAGTCCGACTGATTCCTACGGGCAGTACTTA. It codes for CASSPTDSYGQYL.

The chain links TRBV4-2 to TRBJ1-2, with no clear D. This CDR3 has 14 amino acids. Looked up from germline, CDR1 is LGHNA and CDR2 is YNFKEQ. V lost 0 bases, J lost 14 bases, and 19 bases lay in between. CDR3 residues: CASSQDRPANGYTF. CDR3 DNA: TGTGCCAGCAGCCAAGATAGGCCAGCGAATGGTTATACCTTC.

This clonotype has more than one count but fewer than ten. The rearrangement joins TRBV7-8 to TRBJ2-1; TRBD2 might be the D (6 bases). CDR3 length: 15 residues. Germline CDR1 SGHVS, CDR2 FQNEAQ. Trimming pared 7 bases from V and 6 bases from J, leaving 19 bases between. In DNA, the CDR3 is TGTGCCAGCAACCTAGTCGGGACGGGGGTCAATGAGCAGTTCTTC. It is translated as CASNLVGTGVNEQFF.

Comments on this clonotype: One end of the junction fails to match germline, which may point to a read error. The rearrangement uses TRBV4-3 and TRBJ2-3; 7 nucleotides match TRBD2. CDR1 and CDR2 (germline): LGHNA, YSLEER. The CDR3 loop spans 15 amino acids. The chain's CDR3 is CTSIQDALAADTQYF. The CDR3 bases are TGCACCAGCATCCAAGATGCCCTAGCGGCAGATACGCAATATTTT.

A remark on this clonotype: One end of the junction does not line up with germline, which may come from a read error. This rearrangement joins TRBV6-5 to TRBJ2-1; the D is unclear. This CDR3 is 17 amino acids long. The V gene's germline CDR1 is MNHEY and CDR2 SVGAGI. CDR3 DNA: TGTGCCAGTAGTTACTCCGTGGGGTGGGTGTCCTACAATGAGCAGTTCTTC. Amino acids: CASSYSVGWVSYNEQFF.